The text below deals with one T cell receptor beta chain. Its antigen is not known. These data are taken from a study of cytomegalovirus exposure and HLA in healthy donors. The CDR3 runs 13 residues. V was shortened by 5 bases and J by 7 bases, with 12 bases between the two germline ends. Looked up from germline, CDR1 is SGHTA and CDR2 is FQGNSA. General study findings and limits: An analysis was carried out later, and it reportedly showed fewer N-insertions in an Asian-associated ancestry cluster than the approximately 700-donor mean. A later analysis associated some 16,000 TCR beta sequences with HLA alleles at a 0.05 false discovery rate.

The primer mix had 60 Vbeta and 13 Jbeta primers. The repertoire was sequenced with immunoSEQ multiplex PCR; TCRdb's copy has only in-frame clones and lacks some. This repertoire shows some 170,000 clones, roughly 87% found once; its top ten account for about 4%. The sequencing input was PBMCs. V gene TRBV7-2 combines with J gene TRBJ1-3, with a tentative D call TRBD1 (6 bases). The sequence came from a man in his fifties or sixties in good health and CMV-seropositive. CDR3 in amino acids: CASSPHRANTIYF. The CDR3 nucleotides read TGTGCCAGCAGCCCCCACAGGGCTAACACCATATATTTT. Full variable domain (remainder filled in from reference TRBV7-2 and TRBJ1-3): GAGVSQSPSNKVTEKGKDVELRCDPISGHTALYWYRQSLGQGLEFLIYFQGNSAPDKSGLPSDRFSAERTGGSVSTLTIQRTQQEDSAVYLCASSPHRANTIYFGEGSWLTVV.